This record looks at one TCR beta chain sequence and its context. CDR3 length equals 13 residues. Looked up from germline, CDR1 is LNHDA and CDR2 is SQIVND (reference sequence). Trimming cost V 2 bases and J 3 bases, with 8 bases left between them. This sample stems from a study of cytomegalovirus exposure and HLA in healthy donors. Researchers ran the PCR with 60 Vbeta and 13 Jbeta primers. In the authors' methods: Later, roughly 77 million unique TCR beta chains were counted in an analysis, and roughly 11 million of them were shared. Assay: immunoSEQ multiplex PCR; the TCRdb copy retains only in-frame clones and omits some. V, J and clone size reflect that table, while D and trimming were determined from the DNA. Among about 100,000 clones listed, more than 65% were seen once.

Sequenced material: PBMCs. This clonotype was sampled from a woman aged 18-30 years in good health and CMV-seronegative. The V and J genes are TRBV19 and TRBJ2-7; D call uncertain. The CDR3 DNA sequence: TGTGCCAGTAGTATATCAGTCCGCTACGAGCAGTACTTC. This translates into CASSISVRYEQYF.